The 30 T cell receptor beta chains given below trace back to one sample, sequenced in a study of blood T cell repertoires in COVID-19. The assay was immunoSEQ multiplex PCR, and TCRdb's table has in-frame clones only and misses some. Of about 150,000 clones in the sample, 76% are singletons; the top ten hold around 4.4%. Specimen: peripheral blood. All receptors come from a man aged 55 to 70 with acute or convalescent COVID-19.

This chain connects TRBV7-2 to TRBJ1-2; tentatively, D is TRBD1 (6 bases). Looked up from germline, CDR1 is SGHTA and CDR2 is FQGNSA. V gave up 2 bases and J gave up 8 bases, with 18 bases separating them. This CDR3 spans 15 amino acids. CDR3 DNA: TGTGCCAGCAGCTTAAGACAGGCTCTAAGGGGGGGCTACACCTTC. Residues: CASSLRQALRGGYTF. The variable domain in full, completed from reference TRBV7-2 and TRBJ1-2, reads GAGVSQSPSNKVTEKGKDVELRCDPISGHTALYWYRQSLGQGLEFLIYFQGNSAPDKSGLPSDRFSAERTGGSVSTLTIQRTQQEDSAVYLCASSLRQALRGGYTFGSGTRLTVV.

The chain employs TRBV11-2 and TRBJ2-5; D possibly corresponds to TRBD1 (6 bases). CDR3 length: 16 amino acids. Between the trimmed V and J ends, which lost 3 bases and 1 base, there was a span of 15 bases. Germline assignment: CDR1 SGHAT and CDR2 FQNNGV. DNA for the CDR3: TGTGCCAGCAGCTTTTCAACTACAGGGCCCCAAGAGACCCAGTACTTC. It specifies CASSFSTTGPQETQYF.

This sequence joins TRBV5-1 and TRBJ2-7, with TRBD1 matching 7 bases. This CDR3 spans 15 amino acids. Unmatched junction bases numbered 9, after V lost 4 bases and J lost 2 bases. Germline V gene lookup returns CDR1 SGHRS and CDR2 YFSETQ. The CDR3 region has the DNA TGCGCCAGCAGCCCGTGGACAGGAGAAACCTACGAGCAGTACTTC. As protein: CASSPWTGETYEQYF. The complete variable domain, with remaining parts taken from reference TRBV5-1 and TRBJ2-7, reads KAGVTQTPRYLIKTRGQQVTLSCSPISGHRSVSWYQQTPGQGLQFLFEYFSETQRNKGNFPGRFSGRQFSNSRSEMNVSTLELGDSALYLCASSPWTGETYEQYFGPGTRLTVT.

The chain couples TRBV7-6 to TRBJ2-7; D uncertain. V was clipped by 1 base and J by 3 bases, with 10 bases between them. There are 14 residues in the CDR3. Germline lookup yields CDR1 SGHVS and CDR2 FNYEAQ. The CDR3 loop is CASSLDSQSYEQYF. The DNA for the CDR3 is TGTGCCAGCAGCTTAGACAGCCAGAGCTACGAGCAGTACTTC.

This clone was seen a single time. This sequence joins TRBV7-2 and TRBJ2-3; the D gene is possibly TRBD2 (5 bases). The germline V gene encodes CDR1 SGHTA and CDR2 FQGNSA. This CDR3 comprises 15 residues. Trimming cost V 5 bases and J 0 bases, with 12 bases left between them. CDR3 in DNA: TGTGCCAGCAGCCTCCAAGGACTTAGCACAGATACGCAGTATTTT. Translating it yields CASSLQGLSTDTQYF.

Only a few counts were recorded for this clone. No conserved phenylalanine or tryptophan ends this CDR3, so it is likely a read error. It is unclear where the CDR3 begins or ends on the DNA, so no DNA is shown, and the CDR3 is as TCRdb lists it. This chain connects TRBV5-8 to TRBJ2-3; the table's D gene call, TRBD2, was not cross checked with the DNA. A total of 9 residues make up the CDR3, ends included. Germline V gene sequence: CDR1 SGHTS, CDR2 YDEGEE. CDR3 sequence: CASGTSGDV.

The table lists this clone with a count of one. The rearrangement uses TRBV5-1 and TRBJ2-1, with 8 positions matching TRBD2. The ends lost 0 bases at V and 0 bases at J; junction bases unmatched: 2. The CDR3 has 16 amino acids. Germline lookup yields CDR1 SGHRS and CDR2 YFSETQ. CDR3 amino acids: CASSLGSGSSYNEQFF. The CDR3 DNA follows: TGCGCCAGCAGCTTGGGAAGCGGGAGCTCCTACAATGAGCAGTTCTTC.

The rearrangement uses TRBV7-3 and TRBJ2-2; a weak D match, TRBD2 (6 bases). V gave up 2 bases and J gave up 5 bases, with 15 bases separating them. This CDR3 has 16 residues. The V gene's germline CDR1 is SGHTA and CDR2 FQGTGA. CDR3 region: CASSLFVTSNTGELFF. CDR3 DNA: TGTGCCAGCAGCTTATTCGTGACTAGTAATACCGGGGAGCTGTTTTTT. Filled out from reference TRBV7-3 and TRBJ2-2, the complete variable domain reads GAGVSQTPSNKVTEKGKYVELRCDPISGHTALYWYRQSLGQGPEFLIYFQGTGAADDSGLPNDRFFAVRPEGSVSTLKIQRTERGDSAVYLCASSLFVTSNTGELFFGEGSRLTVL.

This sequence joins TRBV19 and TRBJ2-7; TRBD1 matches 10 bases. The germline CDR1 and CDR2 sequences are LNHDA and SQIVND (reference sequence). The V gene end was trimmed by 6 bases and the J gene end by 3 bases; junction bases not matched to a gene: 5. This CDR3 has 14 amino acids. The CDR3 DNA reads as TGTGCCAGTAGCCGACAGGGGGCCGACTACGAGCAGTACTTC. This sequence encodes CASSRQGADYEQYF. Full variable domain (missing parts from reference TRBV19 and TRBJ2-7): DGGITQSPKYLFRKEGQNVTLSCEQNLNHDAMYWYRQDPGQGLRLIYYSQIVNDFQKGDIAEGYSVSREKKESFPLTVTSAQKNPTAFYLCASSRQGADYEQYFGPGTRLTVT.

The chain combines TRBV5-6 with TRBJ2-3, with a weak D call TRBD2 (6 bases). Germline V CDR1 and CDR2: SGHDT, YYEEEE. The CDR3 loop spans 12 amino acids. V lost 7 bases to trimming and J lost 3 bases, with 9 bases between them. This CDR3 reads CASAAGTDTQYF. As DNA, the CDR3 is TGTGCCAGCGCGGCGGGGACAGATACGCAGTATTTT.

The chain carries TRBV14 and TRBJ2-1; TRBD2 agrees at 8 bases. Losses at the gene ends were 6 bases for V and 5 bases for J; bases not matched to a gene: 9. The germline V gene encodes CDR1 SGHDN and CDR2 FVKESK. CDR3 size: 15 residues. The CDR3 DNA follows: TGTGCCAGCAGTTTCGGGGCTAGCGGGCACAATGAGCAGTTCTTC. Translation: CASSFGASGHNEQFF.

The V gene is TRBV5-8, the J gene TRBJ2-7; D is possibly TRBD1 (5 bases). CDR1 and CDR2 from the germline V gene are SGHTS and YDEGEE. The V gene lost 0 bases and the J gene lost 6 bases, with 19 bases spanning the gap. The CDR3 has 16 residues. The CDR3 sequence is CASSLGFRAEPGEQYF. The CDR3 bases are TGTGCCAGCAGCTTGGGATTCAGGGCCGAACCGGGCGAGCAGTACTTC.

J is TRBJ2-7 and V is TRBV5-5; D is possibly TRBD1 (6 bases). The CDR3 sequence is 15 residues long. With 6 bases removed from V and 4 bases from J, the gap between germline ends came to 20 bases. The germline V gene encodes CDR1 SGHKS and CDR2 YYEKEE (reference sequence). CDR3 loop: CASTPSPGAEYEQYF. The DNA of the CDR3 is TGTGCCAGCACCCCATCGCCAGGGGCGGAGTACGAGCAGTACTTC.

This clone was recorded a few times. The chain carries TRBV11-2 and TRBJ2-5; TRBD2 matches at 14 bases. CDR3 size: 16 residues. J was trimmed by 4 bases and V by 5 bases; bases with no gene match: 6. Germline CDR1 reads SGHAT; CDR2 reads FQNNGV. DNA for the CDR3: TGTGCCAGCAGCGCCTCGGGACTAGCGGGAGTAGAGACCCAGTACTTC. This gives the protein CASSASGLAGVETQYF.

This clone is a singleton in its sample. The chain recombines TRBV5-5 with TRBJ2-2; TRBD2 is a possible D gene (6 bases). There are 15 residues in the CDR3. Germline values: CDR1 SGHKS, CDR2 YYEKEE (reference sequence). V was trimmed by 5 bases and J by 4 bases, leaving 15 bases between them. The CDR3 DNA reads as TGTGCCAGCAGGTCAGGAGGGCCTGGCACCGGGGAGCTGTTTTTT. Translation: CASRSGGPGTGELFF. Using reference TRBV5-5 and TRBJ2-2 for the parts outside the CDR3, the full variable domain is DAGVTQSPTHLIKTRGQQVTLRCSPISGHKSVSWYQQVLGQGPQFIFQYYEKEERGRGNFPDRFSARQFPNYSSELNVNALLLGDSALYLCASRSGGPGTGELFFGEGSRLTVL.

V and J are TRBV9 and TRBJ1-6; D may be TRBD1 (6 bases). The germline V gene has CDR1 SGDLS and CDR2 YYNGEE. The CDR3 totals 15 residues. V was trimmed by 4 bases and J by 1 base, leaving 9 bases between them. CDR3 nucleotide sequence: TGTGCCAGCAGCTCAGGGGAGTCCTATAATTCACCCCTCCACTTT. It encodes CASSSGESYNSPLHF. The entire variable domain, with the rest obtained from reference TRBV9 and TRBJ1-6, is as follows: DSGVTQTPKHLITATGQRVTLRCSPRSGDLSVYWYQQSLDQGLQFLIQYYNGEERAKGNILERFSAQQFPDLHSELNLSSLELGDSALYFCASSSGESYNSPLHFGNGTRLTVT.

J is TRBJ2-7 and V is TRBV6-6; the D gene is possibly TRBD1 (6 bases). There are 14 residues in the CDR3. Trimming left V 0 bases short and J 1 base short, with 7 bases between. Germline CDR1 reads MNHNY; CDR2 reads SVGAGI (reference sequence). The CDR3 nucleotides read TGTGCCAGCAGTTACTCACAGGGATCCTACGAGCAGTACTTC. As protein: CASSYSQGSYEQYF.

The chain employs TRBV4-2 and TRBJ2-1, with D perhaps matching TRBD1 (6 bases). Germline-derived CDR1 and CDR2 are LGHNA and YNFKEQ. The CDR3 has 17 amino acids. V was cut by 1 base and J by 10 bases, with 23 bases left in between. The CDR3 protein is CASSQVGATGMRVEQFF. For the CDR3, the DNA is TGTGCCAGCAGCCAAGTGGGGGCTACAGGGATGCGCGTAGAGCAGTTCTTC.

This clone was counted a few times. This chain joins TRBV19 and TRBJ2-3; D call uncertain. The germline V and J ends were trimmed by 10 bases and 4 bases, with 9 bases remaining between them. The germline V gene has CDR1 LNHDA and CDR2 SQIVND (reference sequence). This CDR3 is 11 amino acids long. The CDR3 spells CATTSADTQYF. In DNA, the CDR3 is TGTGCCACCACCTCGGCAGATACGCAGTATTTT.

The rearrangement links TRBV19 to TRBJ2-5; 12 nucleotides agree with TRBD2. Germline trimming cut 4 bases from V and 4 bases from J; bases unmatched to any gene: 7. From germline, CDR1 is LNHDA and CDR2 SQIVND (reference sequence). The CDR3 spans 16 residues. The CDR3 region has the DNA TGTGCCAGTAGTACTCGGACTAGCGGGATACCAGAGACCCAGTACTTC. It encodes CASSTRTSGIPETQYF.

The chain uses TRBV29-1 and TRBJ2-7; 8 nucleotides align to TRBD1. This CDR3 is built from 13 residues. Germline V CDR1 and CDR2: SQVTM, ANQGSEA. V was clipped by 7 bases and J by 2 bases; unmatched bases: 7. The CDR3 nucleotides are TGCAGCGGCCACGGGACAGGACCCTACGAGCAGTACTTC. As protein: CSGHGTGPYEQYF.

The chain employs TRBV9 and TRBJ2-3; D remains unclear. Germline CDR1 reads SGDLS; CDR2 reads YYNGEE. V gave up 0 bases and J gave up 4 bases, with 3 bases separating them. This CDR3 contains 12 residues. The CDR3 bases are TGTGCCAGCAGCGTAGGCGCAGATACGCAGTATTTT. Encoded protein: CASSVGADTQYF.

The gene calls are TRBV6-5 and TRBJ1-5; the match to TRBD1 covers 8 bases. CDR1 and CDR2 from the germline V gene are MNHEY and SVGAGI. J gave up 5 bases and V 8 bases, and 5 bases lay outside the gene matches. The CDR3 covers 13 residues. In DNA form, the CDR3 reads TGTGCCAGCCAGACAGGGGCTTATCAGCCCCAGCATTTT. This gives the protein CASQTGAYQPQHF.

The table lists this clone with a count of one. The junction shows a germline mismatch at one end, possibly a read error. The V call is TRBV2, the J call TRBJ2-3; tentative D call: TRBD2 (5 bases). Germline V gene lookup returns CDR1 SNHLY and CDR2 FYNNEI. The CDR3 spans 12 residues. The CDR3 DNA reads TGCGCGGGTGGGCAGATCACAGATACGCAGTATTTT. It is translated as CAGGQITDTQYF.

The chain is built from TRBV5-4 and TRBJ2-7; D might be TRBD1 (5 bases). V dropped 4 bases and J dropped 3 bases, with 29 bases sitting between them. Germline-derived CDR1 and CDR2 are SGHNT and YYREEE (reference sequence). This CDR3 spans 19 amino acids. CDR3 protein: CASSPRMTASRLLSYEQYF. CDR3 DNA: TGTGCCAGCAGCCCACGCATGACAGCCAGCCGTTTGCTGAGCTACGAGCAGTACTTC.

The chain employs TRBV5-4 and TRBJ2-1, with D tentatively TRBD2 (7 bases). Germline V lookup: CDR1 SGHNT, CDR2 YYREEE (reference sequence). Trimming removed 3 bases from V and 7 bases from J, with 14 bases in between. This CDR3 is 14 amino acids long. CDR3 sequence reads: CASSSGGPGNEQFF. The CDR3 region has the DNA TGTGCCAGCAGCTCCGGGGGGCCGGGGAATGAGCAGTTCTTC.

This clone was seen a single time. V gene TRBV7-9 combines with J gene TRBJ1-6; 10 bases are shared with TRBD1. V lost 5 bases to trimming and J lost 10 bases; unmatched junction nucleotides: 5. The V gene's germline CDR1 is SEHNR and CDR2 FQNEAQ (reference sequence). The CDR3 covers 14 residues. As DNA, the CDR3 is TGTGCCAGCAGCCGGGGACAGGGGCGATCACCCCTCCACTTT. It codes for CASSRGQGRSPLHF.

This rearrangement joins TRBV19 to TRBJ1-4, with 8 nucleotides matching TRBD1. Looked up from germline, CDR1 is LNHDA and CDR2 is SQIVND (reference sequence). Trimming cost V 11 bases and J 3 bases; bases outside gene matches: 11. The CDR3 consists of 15 residues. CDR3 sequence (DNA): TGTGCCGCAGGAAATCAGGGGGCGGCTAATGAAAAACTGTTTTTT. It translates to CAAGNQGAANEKLFF.

This clone has just a few counts. The chain is built from TRBV28 and TRBJ1-6, with 8 bases identical to TRBD1. The J segment lost 9 bases and the V segment lost 6 bases, leaving 10 bases of the junction unmatched. In germline, CDR1 is MDHEN, CDR2 SYDVKM. The CDR3 is made up of 15 amino acids. This chain's CDR3 is CASSPPTGDTSPLHF. The DNA of the CDR3 is TGTGCCAGCAGCCCTCCGACAGGGGACACTTCACCCCTCCACTTT.

The CDR3 DNA reads TGTGCCAGCAGCAAAGCGGGACAGGGTGTATATAATTCACCCCTCCACTTT. As protein: CASSKAGQGVYNSPLHF. V and J are TRBV21-1 and TRBJ1-6; the table's D call, TRBD1, has no DNA check behind it. TRBV21-1 corresponds to a pseudogene. CDR3 length: 17 amino acids.